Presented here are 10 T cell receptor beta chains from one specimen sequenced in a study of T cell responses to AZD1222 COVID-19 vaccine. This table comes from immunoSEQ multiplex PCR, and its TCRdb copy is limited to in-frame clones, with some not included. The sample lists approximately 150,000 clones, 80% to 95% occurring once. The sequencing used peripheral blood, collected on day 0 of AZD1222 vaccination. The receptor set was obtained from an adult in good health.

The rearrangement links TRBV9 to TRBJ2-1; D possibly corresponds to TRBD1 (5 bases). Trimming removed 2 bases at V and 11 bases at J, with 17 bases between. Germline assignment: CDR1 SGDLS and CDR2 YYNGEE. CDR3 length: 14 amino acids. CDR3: CASSVEQAVQQQFF. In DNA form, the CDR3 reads TGTGCCAGCAGCGTGGAACAGGCGGTTCAGCAGCAGTTCTTC.

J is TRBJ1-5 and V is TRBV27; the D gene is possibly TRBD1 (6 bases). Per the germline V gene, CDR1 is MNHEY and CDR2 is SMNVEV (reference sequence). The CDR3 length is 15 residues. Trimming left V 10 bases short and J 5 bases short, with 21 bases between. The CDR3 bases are TGTGCCAACTACAGGGAGGGGGACTTGGATCAGCCCCAGCATTTT. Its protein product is CANYREGDLDQPQHF.

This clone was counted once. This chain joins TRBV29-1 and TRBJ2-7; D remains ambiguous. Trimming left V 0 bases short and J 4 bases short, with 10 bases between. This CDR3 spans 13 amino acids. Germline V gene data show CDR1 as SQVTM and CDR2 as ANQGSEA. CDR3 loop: CSVEDEVTYEQYF. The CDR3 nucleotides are TGCAGCGTTGAAGACGAAGTGACGTACGAGCAGTACTTC.

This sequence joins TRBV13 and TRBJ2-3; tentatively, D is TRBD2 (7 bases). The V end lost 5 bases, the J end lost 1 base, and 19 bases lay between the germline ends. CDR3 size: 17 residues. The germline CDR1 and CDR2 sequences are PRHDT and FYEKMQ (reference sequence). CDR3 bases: TGTGCCAGCAGCCCCCGAGGGGGGGGCCGAGGCACAGATACGCAGTATTTT. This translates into CASSPRGGGRGTDTQYF.

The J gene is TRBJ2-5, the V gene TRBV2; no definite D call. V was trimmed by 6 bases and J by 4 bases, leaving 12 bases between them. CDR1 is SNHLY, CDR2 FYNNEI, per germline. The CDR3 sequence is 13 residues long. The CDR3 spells CASSVPPAETQYF. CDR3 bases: TGTGCCAGCAGCGTTCCCCCAGCAGAGACCCAGTACTTC.

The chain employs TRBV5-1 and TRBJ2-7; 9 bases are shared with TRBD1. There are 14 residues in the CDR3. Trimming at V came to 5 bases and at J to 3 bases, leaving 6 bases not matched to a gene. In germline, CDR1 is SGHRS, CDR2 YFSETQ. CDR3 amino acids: CASSSRDRDYEQYF. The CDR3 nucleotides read TGCGCCAGCAGTTCCCGGGACAGGGACTACGAGCAGTACTTC.

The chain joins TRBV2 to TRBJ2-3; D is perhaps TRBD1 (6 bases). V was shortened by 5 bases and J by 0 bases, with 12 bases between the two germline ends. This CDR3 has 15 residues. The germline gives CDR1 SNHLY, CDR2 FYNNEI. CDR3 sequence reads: CASSLQGSSTDTQYF. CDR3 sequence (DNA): TGTGCCAGCAGTCTGCAGGGGTCTAGCACAGATACGCAGTATTTT.

The CDR3 nucleotides read TGTGCCAGTAGTTCGGGACAGAGCTACGAGCAGTACTTC. It is translated as CASSSGQSYEQYF. V gene TRBV19 combines with J gene TRBJ2-7, with 7 bases aligning to TRBD1. Germline V CDR1 and CDR2: LNHDA, SQIVND (reference sequence). V trimming: 5 bases; J trimming: 3 bases; junction bases outside the gene matches: 4. CDR3 length: 13 amino acids.

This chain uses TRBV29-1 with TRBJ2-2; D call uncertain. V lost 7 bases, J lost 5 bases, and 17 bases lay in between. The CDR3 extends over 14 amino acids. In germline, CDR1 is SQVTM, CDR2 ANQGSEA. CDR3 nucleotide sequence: TGCAGCGCCCGCCCTGGGATACAGACCGGGGAGCTGTTTTTT. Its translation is CSARPGIQTGELFF.

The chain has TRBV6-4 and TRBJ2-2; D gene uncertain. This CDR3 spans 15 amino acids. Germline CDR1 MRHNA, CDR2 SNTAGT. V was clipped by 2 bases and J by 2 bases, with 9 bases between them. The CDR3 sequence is CASSDVASNTGELFF. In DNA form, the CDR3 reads TGTGCCAGCAGTGACGTGGCTTCAAACACCGGGGAGCTGTTTTTT.